Listed here are 15 T cell receptor beta chains from one sample, sequenced in a study of blood T cells in healthy people across ages. A sample-barcoded 5' primer and a J-beta primer mix were used in a second PCR of roughly 7 to 11 cycles. From the 5' RACE reads, TCRdb called clonotypes with MiXCR, one entry per CDR3 protein. The sample shows fewer than 800,000 distinct CDR3 sequences, around 32% of them seen only once. The sequencing input was blood. The receptor source for this set is a woman aged 80 or over in good health.

The V and J genes are TRBV7-9 and TRBJ1-6; TRBD1 is a possible D gene (5 bases). The germline V gene has CDR1 SEHNR and CDR2 FQNEAQ (reference sequence). The CDR3 is 15 residues long. The V end lost 1 base, the J end lost 7 bases, and 11 bases lay between the germline ends. CDR3 residues: CASSLDGRGNSPLHF. CDR3 coding DNA: TGTGCCAGCAGCTTAGATGGGAGGGGAAATTCACCCCTCCACTTT.

This clonotype was seen at least ten times. The chain combines TRBV7-9 with TRBJ1-2; the D gene is possibly TRBD1 (6 bases). The CDR3 has 14 amino acids. Germline V gene lookup returns CDR1 SEHNR and CDR2 FQNEAQ (reference sequence). Trimming removed 1 base from V and 6 bases from J, with 12 bases in between. CDR3 nucleotides: TGTGCCAGCAGCTTAGAGTCAGGGGCGAATGGCTACACCTTC. Protein product: CASSLESGANGYTF.

The V call is TRBV15, the J call TRBJ2-1; a possible D gene is TRBD1 (5 bases). Trimming stripped 3 bases from V and 11 bases from J, with 11 bases between. Looked up from germline, CDR1 is LNHNV and CDR2 is YYDKDF (reference sequence). The CDR3 contains 12 residues. This CDR3 reads CATSRGRVQQFF. For the CDR3, the DNA is TGTGCCACCAGCAGGGGCAGGGTCCAGCAGTTCTTC.

Points on this clonotype: This may be a read error: a much more frequent sequence differs by one nucleotide. The chain carries TRBV9 and TRBJ1-4; D gene unclear. The germline V gene has CDR1 SGDLS and CDR2 YYNGEE. The CDR3 consists of 13 residues. CDR3 nucleotides: TGTGCCAGCAGCGTGGGTCCTAATGAAAACCTGTTTTTT. It translates to CASSVGPNENLFF.

A few counts support this clonotype. The chain carries TRBV9 and TRBJ1-1, with a possible D match to TRBD1 (6 bases). Trimming removed 4 bases at V and 0 bases at J, with 16 bases between. Germline V gene data show CDR1 as SGDLS and CDR2 as YYNGEE. The CDR3 spans 16 residues. The chain's CDR3 is CASSPRAWGLNTEAFF. CDR3 DNA sequence: TGTGCCAGCAGCCCCCGGGCATGGGGGCTGAACACTGAAGCTTTCTTT.

The sample holds many counts of this clonotype. The chain links TRBV20-1 to TRBJ1-6; D is undetermined. CDR3 length: 13 amino acids. V was pared by 3 bases and J by 10 bases, with 13 bases between. Per the germline V gene, CDR1 is DFQATT and CDR2 is SNEGSKA (reference sequence). CDR3 sequence: CSASPGVGSPLHF. CDR3 DNA sequence: TGCAGTGCTAGCCCCGGGGTAGGGTCACCCCTCCACTTT.

Only a few counts were recorded for this clonotype. The rearrangement uses TRBV20-1 and TRBJ1-2; D not certain. From germline, CDR1 is DFQATT and CDR2 SNEGSKA (reference sequence). V gave up 1 base and J gave up 2 bases, with 8 bases separating them. CDR3 length: 13 residues. CDR3 sequence reads: CSARARLNYGYTF. Here the CDR3 DNA reads TGCAGTGCTAGAGCCAGGTTGAACTATGGCTACACCTTC.

The chain recombines TRBV5-1 with TRBJ1-5; D possibly corresponds to TRBD1 (5 bases). V shed 1 base and J shed 5 bases, with 10 bases lying between them. Per the germline V gene, CDR1 is SGHRS and CDR2 is YFSETQ. This CDR3 is built from 14 residues. The chain's CDR3 is CASSLWGDDQPQHF. CDR3 DNA: TGCGCCAGCAGCTTGTGGGGGGACGATCAGCCCCAGCATTTT.

This clonotype was seen ten or more times. V and J are TRBV25-1 and TRBJ2-3; 8 bases map to TRBD2. V lost 3 bases, J lost 2 bases, and 4 bases stayed unmatched. The CDR3 sequence is 15 residues long. CDR1 and CDR2 from the germline V gene are MGHDK and SYGVNS. In DNA, the CDR3 is TGTGCCAGCAGTGATTTCGGGGGGGCCACAGATACGCAGTATTTT. Its translation: CASSDFGGATDTQYF.

As regards this clonotype: With a much larger clone just one base away, this may be a read error. The chain links TRBV7-9 to TRBJ1-2; 7 nucleotides agree with TRBD1. Germline V lookup: CDR1 SEHNR, CDR2 FQNEAQ (reference sequence). The CDR3 contains 13 residues. V was pared by 3 bases and J by 8 bases, with 6 bases of the junction left unmatched. For the CDR3, the DNA is TGTGCCAGCAGCTTTGAGGGGGCCCGGGGCTACACCTTC. Translated: CASSFEGARGYTF.

With respect to this clonotype: A much bigger clone sits one base away, suggesting this may be a read error. V is TRBV10-3 and J is TRBJ2-3; 8 nucleotides agree with TRBD2. There are 18 residues in the CDR3. In germline, CDR1 is ENHRY, CDR2 SYGVKD. CDR3: CAISDRGGPSESTDTQCF. CDR3 sequence (DNA): TGTGCCATCAGTGACCGGGGGGGGCCATCTGAGAGCACAGATACGCAGTGTTTT.

This clonotype showed up many times. This rearrangement joins TRBV25-1 to TRBJ2-3, with D perhaps TRBD2 (5 bases). The CDR3 consists of 12 residues. V lost 11 bases and J lost 3, with 12 bases in between. CDR1 and CDR2 from the germline V gene are MGHDK and SYGVNS. CDR3 nucleotides: TGTGCCGTAGGACTCCCTACAGATACGCAGTATTTT. Translated: CAVGLPTDTQYF. The full variable domain, completed using reference TRBV25-1 and TRBJ2-3, is EADIYQTPRYLVIGTGKKITLECSQTMGHDKMYWYQQDPGMELHLIHYSYGVNSTEKGDLSSESTVSRIRTEHFPLTLESARPSHTSQYLCAVGLPTDTQYFGPGTRLTVL.

The table lists this clonotype with many counts. The chain joins TRBV9 to TRBJ1-5; D not certain. Germline lookup yields CDR1 SGDLS and CDR2 YYNGEE. Trimming shortened V by 0 bases and J by 6 bases, and 13 bases separated the two germline ends. The length of the CDR3 is 15 residues. This chain's CDR3 is CASSVDDRASQPQHF. The CDR3 DNA sequence: TGTGCCAGCAGCGTAGATGACCGCGCAAGTCAGCCCCAGCATTTT.

This clonotype appeared many times. The J gene is TRBJ2-7, the V gene TRBV7-3; D might be TRBD2 (5 bases). Between the trimmed V and J ends, which lost 1 base and 2 bases, there was a span of 9 bases. The CDR3 has 14 residues. CDR1 SGHTA and CDR2 FQGTGA come from the germline V gene. The CDR3, as DNA: TGTGCCAGCAGCTTAAGAGGGCCCCCCTACGAGCAGTACTTC. This sequence encodes CASSLRGPPYEQYF.

This clonotype has a count of ten or more. The genes are TRBV10-3 and TRBJ2-3, with D unresolved. The germline gives CDR1 ENHRY, CDR2 SYGVKD. V was shortened by 2 bases and J by 4 bases, with 4 bases between the two germline ends. This CDR3 spans 12 amino acids. The CDR3 here is CAISETPDTQYF. The CDR3 DNA reads TGTGCCATCAGTGAGACCCCAGATACGCAGTATTTT.